What follows describes a single T cell receptor (beta chain). Its antigen is currently unknown. Trimming took 4 bases from V and 7 from J; bases not matched to a gene: 5. Germline values: CDR1 SGHVS, CDR2 FQNEAQ. The CDR3 spans 15 residues. These data are taken from a study of T cells in narcolepsy. Looking at the study overall: Enrolled donors included narcolepsy type 1 or type 2 patients and healthy controls. Study results and limitations: Blood of same and different patients, but not healthy controls, reportedly held recurring autoreactive clonotypes. Autoreactive HCRT-specific and TRIB2-specific clonotypes were marked in same-patient CSF-versus-blood CD4+ comparisons. In some patient and control memory CD4+ samples, autoreactive clones were absent.

Data came from immunoSEQ multiplex PCR; TCRdb stores just in-frame clones and leaves some out. The sample includes roughly 30,000 clones, 75% to 85% of them seen just once. Sequencing input: memory (CD45RA-) CD4+ T cells from blood. This chain joins TRBV7-8 and TRBJ1-4; 11 nucleotides line up with TRBD1. The clonotype was recovered from a human donor in good health. CDR3 in amino acids: CASSSRDRGGEKLFF. The CDR3 DNA follows: TGTGCCAGCAGCTCCCGGGACAGGGGGGGTGAAAAACTGTTTTTT.